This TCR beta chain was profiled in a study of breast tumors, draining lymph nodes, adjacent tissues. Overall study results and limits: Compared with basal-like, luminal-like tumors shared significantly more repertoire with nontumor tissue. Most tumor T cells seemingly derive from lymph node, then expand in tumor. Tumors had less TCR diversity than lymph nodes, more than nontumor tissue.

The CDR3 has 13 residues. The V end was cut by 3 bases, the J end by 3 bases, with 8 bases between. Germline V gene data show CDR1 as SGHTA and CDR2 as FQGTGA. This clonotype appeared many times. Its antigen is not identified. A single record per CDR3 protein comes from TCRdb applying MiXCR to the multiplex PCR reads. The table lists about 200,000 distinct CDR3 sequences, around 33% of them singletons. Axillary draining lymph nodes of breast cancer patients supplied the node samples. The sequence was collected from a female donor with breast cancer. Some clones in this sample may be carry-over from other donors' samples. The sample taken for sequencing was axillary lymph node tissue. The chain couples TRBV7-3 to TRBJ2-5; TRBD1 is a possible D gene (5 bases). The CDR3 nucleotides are TGTGCCAGCAGCTTCGGCAGGGAAGAGACCCAGTACTTC. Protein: CASSFGREETQYF.